Below are 31 T cell receptor beta chains sequenced from a single sample in a study of long-term antiretroviral therapy in people with HIV (dated by TCRdb to 2022 to 2024). The immunoSEQ hsTCRB v3.0 assay was used at survey level resolution to sequence the TRB variable region. TCRdb took over this immuneACCESS table, retaining in-frame rearrangements with V and J assigned. Such tables are incomplete; in checked studies, under half of the missing clones stem from an unresolved V gene, and the remainder is unexplained. Present in this sample are about 40,000 clones, 75% to 90% of which were seen just once. About 6% of the sample lies in the top ten. The sample was unsorted PBMCs, taken 3.1 years after starting antiretroviral therapy. These receptors all stem from a woman in her 50s with HIV.

CDR3 sequence: CASSYDLTDTQYF. In nucleotides, the CDR3 is TGTGCCAGCAGTTACGATCTCACAGATACGCAGTATTTT. This chain joins TRBV6-5 and TRBJ2-3; no clear D. The CDR3 length is 13 residues. V was clipped by 2 bases and J by 2 bases, with 5 bases between them. The germline CDR1 and CDR2 sequences are MNHEY and SVGAGI.

V and J are TRBV18 and TRBJ2-5, with TRBD1 matching 9 bases. With 6 bases clipped from V and 5 bases from J, the junction kept 4 bases outside the gene matches. The CDR3 spans 13 residues. In germline, CDR1 is KGHSH, CDR2 LQKENI. CDR3 residues: CASSPGTGETQYF. The CDR3 DNA sequence: TGTGCCAGCTCGCCCGGGACAGGGGAGACCCAGTACTTC. Using reference TRBV18 and TRBJ2-5 for the parts outside the CDR3, the full variable domain is NAGVMQNPRHLVRRRGQEARLRCSPMKGHSHVYWYRQLPEEGLKFMVYLQKENIIDESGMPKERFSAEFPKEGPSILRIQQVVRGDSAAYFCASSPGTGETQYFGPGTRLLVL.

The genes are TRBV5-4 and TRBJ1-1, with 7 bases identical to TRBD1. Germline values: CDR1 SGHNT, CDR2 YYREEE (reference sequence). V lost 0 bases and J lost 1; bases outside the gene matches: 3. This CDR3 spans 15 amino acids. CDR3 bases: TGTGCCAGCAGCTTGGACAGGGGCGCGAACACTGAAGCTTTCTTT. It encodes CASSLDRGANTEAFF.

V usage is TRBV11-2 and J usage is TRBJ2-5; tentative D call: TRBD1 (7 bases). Germline-derived CDR1 and CDR2 are SGHAT and FQNNGV. The CDR3 loop spans 14 amino acids. Trimming cost V 5 bases and J 5 bases, with 15 bases left between them. CDR3 protein: CASSATGEVETQYF. In DNA form, the CDR3 reads TGTGCCAGCAGCGCCACAGGGGAGGTTGAGACCCAGTACTTC.

This chain uses TRBV5-6 with TRBJ2-7; D possibly corresponds to TRBD1 (6 bases). The V and J ends lost 0 bases and 7 bases respectively, with 11 bases between them. The CDR3 sequence is 13 residues long. Per germline, CDR1 SGHDT and CDR2 YYEEEE. CDR3 sequence: CASSLDRVGEQYF. For the CDR3, the DNA is TGTGCCAGCAGCTTGGACAGGGTAGGGGAGCAGTACTTC.

The rearrangement links TRBV14 to TRBJ1-6; 12 bases line up with TRBD1. V gave up 1 base and J gave up 9 bases; unmatched junction bases: 4. This CDR3 is built from 16 residues. Per germline, CDR1 SGHDN and CDR2 FVKESK. CDR3 sequence (DNA): TGTGCCAGCAGCCAAGCCGGGACAGGGGGCCGTTCACCCCTCCACTTT. Protein sequence: CASSQAGTGGRSPLHF.

The chain recombines TRBV9 with TRBJ2-7, with D possibly matching TRBD1 (6 bases). The V and J ends lost 4 bases and 12 bases respectively, with 26 bases between them. CDR1 is SGDLS and CDR2 is YYNGEE in the germline V gene. This CDR3 spans 15 amino acids. Here the CDR3 reads CASSKAPLQGRSLYF. The CDR3 nucleotides read TGTGCCAGCAGCAAGGCCCCCCTACAGGGAAGGAGTTTGTACTTC.

V usage is TRBV19 and J usage is TRBJ2-7; the match to TRBD1 covers 9 bases. J gave up 2 bases and V 5 bases, and 7 bases lay outside the gene matches. Germline assignment: CDR1 LNHDA and CDR2 SQIVND (reference sequence). The CDR3 has 15 amino acids. In DNA, the CDR3 is TGTGCCAGTAGTTCTCCGGGACAGGGACCCTACGAGCAGTACTTC. Protein: CASSSPGQGPYEQYF.

This chain joins TRBV6-5 and TRBJ1-4; TRBD1 might be the D (6 bases). The V and J ends lost 5 bases and 6 bases respectively, with 16 bases between them. The germline V gene encodes CDR1 MNHEY and CDR2 SVGAGI. The CDR3 runs 15 residues. CDR3 sequence: CASSSMRGGDEKLFF. The CDR3 region has the DNA TGTGCCAGCAGTAGCATGAGGGGGGGAGATGAAAAACTGTTTTTT.

The J gene is TRBJ1-1, the V gene TRBV25-1, with a weak D call TRBD1 (5 bases). Germline V gives CDR1 MGHDK, CDR2 SYGVNS. Between the trimmed V and J ends, which lost 4 bases and 0 bases, there was a span of 9 bases. This CDR3 is 14 amino acids long. CDR3 nucleotides: TGTGCCAGCAGTGGACGGGGGATGAACACTGAAGCTTTCTTT. Translating it yields CASSGRGMNTEAFF.

The chain combines TRBV29-1 with TRBJ2-3; 8 nucleotides agree with TRBD2. This CDR3 contains 15 residues. Germline V gene sequence: CDR1 SQVTM, CDR2 ANQGSEA. Trimming took 4 bases from V and 3 from J; bases not matched to a gene: 9. The CDR3 loop reads CSVVGLAGRTDTQYF. The CDR3 DNA is TGCAGCGTTGTGGGATTAGCGGGGAGGACAGATACGCAGTATTTT.

The rearrangement links TRBV19 to TRBJ2-7; 8 positions agree with TRBD1. The CDR3 spans 15 residues. The V and J ends lost 1 base and 2 bases, in that order; junction bases with no gene match: 4. Germline CDR1 and CDR2: LNHDA and SQIVND (reference sequence). As DNA, the CDR3 is TGTGCCAGTAGTATAGGAGGACAGGGAGCCTACGAGCAGTACTTC. Protein sequence: CASSIGGQGAYEQYF.

The chain uses TRBV6-5 and TRBJ2-2, with no clear D. Germline V gene data show CDR1 as MNHEY and CDR2 as SVGAGI. The CDR3 totals 16 residues. V lost 3 bases, J lost 6 bases, and 17 bases lay in between. Here the CDR3 reads CASSYSGNYRSGELFF. CDR3 nucleotide sequence: TGTGCCAGCAGTTATTCGGGCAACTATAGGTCCGGGGAGCTGTTTTTT.

This chain uses TRBV5-1 with TRBJ1-2; TRBD1 might be the D (6 bases). Trimming cost V 4 bases and J 0 bases, with 22 bases left between them. This CDR3 is built from 18 residues. Germline V lookup: CDR1 SGHRS, CDR2 YFSETQ. The CDR3 spells CASSTPDSNSHPNYGYTF. Written as DNA, the CDR3 is TGCGCCAGCAGCACGCCGGACAGCAACTCTCACCCTAACTATGGCTACACCTTC.

This clone has only a few counts. CDR3 sequence reads: CASSPDRGSGEKLFF. Written as DNA, the CDR3 is TGTGCCAGCAGCCCGGACAGGGGGTCGGGTGAAAAACTGTTTTTT. The V gene is TRBV2, the J gene TRBJ1-4; 10 nucleotides line up with TRBD1. Germline V gene data show CDR1 as SNHLY and CDR2 as FYNNEI. The CDR3 is 15 amino acids. With V trimmed by 6 bases and J by 7 bases, 8 bases remained unmatched.

The chain joins TRBV6-5 to TRBJ1-5; D is possibly TRBD1 (5 bases). The CDR3 sequence is 13 residues long. The V gene's germline CDR1 is MNHEY and CDR2 SVGAGI. The V and J ends lost 8 bases and 5 bases respectively, with 13 bases between them. CDR3: CASSPQGDQPQHF. DNA of the CDR3: TGTGCCAGCTCCCCGCAGGGCGATCAGCCCCAGCATTTT.

The rearrangement joins TRBV5-1 to TRBJ1-1; D uncertain. V gave up 0 bases and J gave up 2 bases, with 5 bases separating them. Germline V gene lookup returns CDR1 SGHRS and CDR2 YFSETQ. This CDR3 spans 13 amino acids. The CDR3 DNA reads as TGCGCCAGCAGCTTGGACAGAAACACTGAAGCTTTCTTT. Translation gives CASSLDRNTEAFF. Full variable domain (outside the CDR3, taken from reference TRBV5-1 and TRBJ1-1): KAGVTQTPRYLIKTRGQQVTLSCSPISGHRSVSWYQQTPGQGLQFLFEYFSETQRNKGNFPGRFSGRQFSNSRSEMNVSTLELGDSALYLCASSLDRNTEAFFGQGTRLTVV.

The CDR3 spells CASSYSWGAGNTIYF. CDR3 bases: TGTGCCAGCAGTTACTCGTGGGGGGCTGGAAACACCATATATTTT. V and J are TRBV6-5 and TRBJ1-3; tentative D call: TRBD1 (5 bases). V lost 0 bases, J lost 2 bases, and 8 bases lay in between. CDR3 length: 15 amino acids. Germline CDR1 reads MNHEY; CDR2 reads SVGAGI.

About this clone: This specimen includes other DNA sequences encoding the same CDR3. The rearrangement joins TRBV5-1 to TRBJ1-2; 9 positions agree with TRBD1. The CDR3 is made up of 16 amino acids. Germline CDR1 SGHRS, CDR2 YFSETQ. Germline trimming cut 0 bases from V and 4 bases from J; bases unmatched to any gene: 7. The CDR3 here is CASSLAGTGMIYGYTF. For the CDR3, the DNA is TGCGCCAGCAGCTTGGCCGGGACAGGGATGATCTATGGCTACACCTTC.

This clone has a handful of counts. The V gene is TRBV6-5, the J gene TRBJ2-5, with TRBD1 matching over 7 bases. V shed 5 bases and J 3 bases; nucleotides not matched to a gene: 3. CDR1 is MNHEY and CDR2 is SVGAGI in the germline V gene. This CDR3 has 13 residues. Here the CDR3 DNA reads TGTGCCAGCAGTGACAGGGATGAAGAGACCCAGTACTTC. Translating it yields CASSDRDEETQYF.

The V gene is TRBV19, the J gene TRBJ2-3; D assignment may be TRBD1 or TRBD2 (6 bases each). The CDR3 spans 17 residues. V was pared by 5 bases and J by 2 bases, with 20 bases between. Per germline, CDR1 LNHDA and CDR2 SQIVND (reference sequence). CDR3 sequence (DNA): TGTGCCAGTAGTCTCTACCCTCCGGGGGCCTCCACAGATACGCAGTATTTT. Residues: CASSLYPPGASTDTQYF.

The rearrangement links TRBV4-3 to TRBJ2-7; perhaps TRBD2 as D (6 bases). Per germline, CDR1 LGHNA and CDR2 YSLEER. V was trimmed by 0 bases and J by 7 bases, leaving 16 bases between them. CDR3 length: 15 amino acids. The CDR3 DNA sequence: TGCGCCAGCAGCCAAGAACTCGGGCTAGCGCGTGAGCAGTACTTC. Its translation: CASSQELGLAREQYF.

The chain combines TRBV7-9 with TRBJ2-7, with unresolved D. V was cut by 1 base and J by 0 bases, with 7 bases left in between. The CDR3 spans 14 residues. Germline CDR1 reads SEHNR; CDR2 reads FQNEAQ (reference sequence). The CDR3, as DNA: TGTGCCAGCAGCTTAGGACACGGCTCCTACGAGCAGTACTTC. Translating it yields CASSLGHGSYEQYF. Full variable domain (missing parts from reference TRBV7-9 and TRBJ2-7): DTGVSQNPRHKITKRGQNVTFRCDPISEHNRLYWYRQTLGQGPEFLTYFQNEAQLEKSRLLSDRFSAERPKGSFSTLEIQRTEQGDSAMYLCASSLGHGSYEQYFGPGTRLTVT.

The chain's CDR3 is CSAQFANEQFF. CDR3 nucleotide sequence: TGCAGTGCGCAATTCGCGAATGAGCAGTTCTTC. This chain links TRBV20-1 with TRBJ2-1, with no clear D. CDR1 is DFQATT, CDR2 SNEGSKA, per germline (reference sequence). The CDR3 consists of 11 residues. The V gene lost 6 bases and the J gene lost 7 bases, with 10 bases spanning the gap.

This chain uses TRBV11-2 with TRBJ2-1; TRBD2 matches 8 bases. V lost 2 bases, J lost 1 base, and 4 bases stayed unmatched. This CDR3 has 16 amino acids. The germline V gene encodes CDR1 SGHAT and CDR2 FQNNGV. CDR3 in DNA: TGTGCCAGCAGCTTAAGCGGGGGCCCTTCCTACAATGAGCAGTTCTTC. It encodes CASSLSGGPSYNEQFF.

The chain carries TRBV9 and TRBJ2-3, with a weak D call TRBD1 (6 bases). Looked up from germline, CDR1 is SGDLS and CDR2 is YYNGEE. Trimming pared 2 bases from V and 3 bases from J, leaving 10 bases between. The CDR3 loop spans 14 amino acids. CDR3 region: CASSVRGSTDTQYF. CDR3 coding DNA: TGTGCCAGCAGCGTCAGGGGTTCGACAGATACGCAGTATTTT.

This chain connects TRBV7-9 to TRBJ2-2; no definite D call. The CDR3 runs to 14 residues. Trimming took off 1 base at V and 7 bases at J, with 10 bases between the two ends. The germline V gene encodes CDR1 SEHNR and CDR2 FQNEAQ (reference sequence). CDR3 loop: CASSLVAGYGELFF. CDR3 sequence (DNA): TGTGCCAGCAGCTTAGTAGCAGGTTACGGGGAGCTGTTTTTT.

This clone came up once. This chain joins TRBV6-6 and TRBJ2-5, with D uncertain. The V gene's germline CDR1 is MNHNY and CDR2 SVGAGI (reference sequence). V lost 0 bases, J lost 1 base, and 9 bases lay in between. This CDR3 is built from 15 residues. The CDR3 nucleotides are TGTGCCAGCAGTTACTCACGGGTTCCCCAAGAGACCCAGTACTTC. Translation gives CASSYSRVPQETQYF.

The chain combines TRBV7-9 with TRBJ1-5; 11 bases map to TRBD1. Germline loops: CDR1 SEHNR, CDR2 FQNEAQ (reference sequence). V lost 5 bases and J lost 6; bases outside the gene matches: 9. The CDR3 length is 16 residues. Here the CDR3 reads CASSTSDRGRFQPQHF. CDR3 bases: TGTGCCAGCAGCACGTCGGACAGGGGGCGGTTTCAGCCCCAGCATTTT.

This clone has only a few counts. This rearrangement joins TRBV7-3 to TRBJ2-7; D is uncertain. The CDR3 is made up of 14 amino acids. The V end was cut by 3 bases, the J end by 2 bases, with 11 bases between. Germline lookup yields CDR1 SGHTA and CDR2 FQGTGA. The CDR3 protein is CASSFFRPTYEQYF. The CDR3 coding sequence is TGTGCCAGCAGCTTTTTCCGTCCTACCTACGAGCAGTACTTC. Full variable domain (outside the CDR3, taken from reference TRBV7-3 and TRBJ2-7): GAGVSQTPSNKVTEKGKYVELRCDPISGHTALYWYRQSLGQGPEFLIYFQGTGAADDSGLPNDRFFAVRPEGSVSTLKIQRTERGDSAVYLCASSFFRPTYEQYFGPGTRLTVT.

V and J are TRBV9 and TRBJ1-4; perhaps TRBD1 as D (6 bases). This CDR3 contains 13 residues. Between the trimmed V and J ends, which lost 4 bases and 8 bases, there was a span of 12 bases. The V gene's germline CDR1 is SGDLS and CDR2 YYNGEE. The CDR3 reads CASSPRTAEKLFF. The CDR3 nucleotides read TGTGCCAGCAGCCCCCGGACAGCGGAAAAACTGTTTTTT.